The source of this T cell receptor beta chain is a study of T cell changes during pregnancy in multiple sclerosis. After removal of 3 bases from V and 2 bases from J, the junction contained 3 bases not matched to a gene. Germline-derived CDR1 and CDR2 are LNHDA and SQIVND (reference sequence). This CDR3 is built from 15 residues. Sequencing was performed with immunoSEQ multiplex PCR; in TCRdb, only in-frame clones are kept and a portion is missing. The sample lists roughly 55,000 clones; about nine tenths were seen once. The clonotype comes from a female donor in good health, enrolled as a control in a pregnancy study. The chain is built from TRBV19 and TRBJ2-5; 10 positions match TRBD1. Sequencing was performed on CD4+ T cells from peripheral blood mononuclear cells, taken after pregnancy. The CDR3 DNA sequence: TGTGCCAGTAGTATGGACAGGGGGGGTCAAGAGACCCAGTACTTC. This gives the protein CASSMDRGGQETQYF.